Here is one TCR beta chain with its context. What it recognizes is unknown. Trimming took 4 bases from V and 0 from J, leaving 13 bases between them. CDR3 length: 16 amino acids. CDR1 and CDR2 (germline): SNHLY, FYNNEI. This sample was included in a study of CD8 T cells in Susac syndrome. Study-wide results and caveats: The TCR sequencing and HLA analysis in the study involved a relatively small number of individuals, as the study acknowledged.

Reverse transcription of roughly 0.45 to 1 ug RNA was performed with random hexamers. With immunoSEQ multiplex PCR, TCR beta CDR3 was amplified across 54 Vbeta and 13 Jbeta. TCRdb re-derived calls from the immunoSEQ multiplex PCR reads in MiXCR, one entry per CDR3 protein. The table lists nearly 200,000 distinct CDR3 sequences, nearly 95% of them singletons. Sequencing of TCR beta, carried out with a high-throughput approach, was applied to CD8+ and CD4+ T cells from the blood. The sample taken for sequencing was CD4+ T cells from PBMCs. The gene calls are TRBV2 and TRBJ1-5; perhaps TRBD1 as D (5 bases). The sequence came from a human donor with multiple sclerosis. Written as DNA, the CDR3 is TGTGCCAGCAGTGTGCGGCAGGGCACTAGCAATCAGCCCCAGCATTTT. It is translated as CASSVRQGTSNQPQHF.